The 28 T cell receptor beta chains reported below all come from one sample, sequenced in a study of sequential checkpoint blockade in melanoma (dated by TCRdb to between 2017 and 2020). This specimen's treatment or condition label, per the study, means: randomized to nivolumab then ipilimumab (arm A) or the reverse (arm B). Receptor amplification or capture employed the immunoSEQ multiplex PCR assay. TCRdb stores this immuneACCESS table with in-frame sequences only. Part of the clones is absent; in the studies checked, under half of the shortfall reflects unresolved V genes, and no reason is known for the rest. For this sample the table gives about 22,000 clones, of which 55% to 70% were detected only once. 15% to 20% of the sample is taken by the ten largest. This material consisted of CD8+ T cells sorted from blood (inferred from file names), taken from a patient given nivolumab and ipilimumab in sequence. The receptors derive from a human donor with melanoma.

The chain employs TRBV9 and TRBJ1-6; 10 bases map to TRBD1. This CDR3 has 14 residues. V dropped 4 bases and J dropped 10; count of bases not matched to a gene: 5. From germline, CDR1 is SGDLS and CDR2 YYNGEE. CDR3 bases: TGTGCCAGCAGCCAAGGACAGGGGGAATCACCCCTCCACTTT. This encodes CASSQGQGESPLHF.

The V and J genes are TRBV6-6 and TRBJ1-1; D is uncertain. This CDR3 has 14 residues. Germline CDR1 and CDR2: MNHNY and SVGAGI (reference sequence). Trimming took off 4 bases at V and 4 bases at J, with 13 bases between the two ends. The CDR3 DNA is TGTGCCAGCAGTTTAGGAGGGCCTTCCACTGAAGCTTTCTTT. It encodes CASSLGGPSTEAFF.

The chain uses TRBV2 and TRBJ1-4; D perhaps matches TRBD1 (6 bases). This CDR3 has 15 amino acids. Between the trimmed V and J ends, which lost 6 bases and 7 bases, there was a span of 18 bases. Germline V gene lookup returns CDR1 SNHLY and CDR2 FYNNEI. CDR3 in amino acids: CASRVHRDPSEKLFF. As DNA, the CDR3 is TGTGCCAGCAGAGTACACAGGGATCCCTCTGAAAAACTGTTTTTT.

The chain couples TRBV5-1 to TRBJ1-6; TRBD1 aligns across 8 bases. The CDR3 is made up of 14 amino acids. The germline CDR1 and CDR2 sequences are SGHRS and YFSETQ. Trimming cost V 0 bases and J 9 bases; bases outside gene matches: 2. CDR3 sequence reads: CASSLARGLSPLHF. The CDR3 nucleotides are TGCGCCAGCAGCTTGGCCAGGGGGCTTTCACCCCTCCACTTT. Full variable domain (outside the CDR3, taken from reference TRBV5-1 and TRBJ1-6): KAGVTQTPRYLIKTRGQQVTLSCSPISGHRSVSWYQQTPGQGLQFLFEYFSETQRNKGNFPGRFSGRQFSNSRSEMNVSTLELGDSALYLCASSLARGLSPLHFGNGTRLTVT.

DNA of the CDR3: TGTGCCAGCAGCCAAGAATATCCCCGTAGCAATCAGCCCCAGCATTTT. Its translation is CASSQEYPRSNQPQHF. This chain uses TRBV4-2 with TRBJ1-5; D remains ambiguous. There are 16 residues in the CDR3. The germline CDR1 and CDR2 sequences are LGHNA and YNFKEQ. Trimming stripped 0 bases from V and 0 bases from J, with 9 bases between.

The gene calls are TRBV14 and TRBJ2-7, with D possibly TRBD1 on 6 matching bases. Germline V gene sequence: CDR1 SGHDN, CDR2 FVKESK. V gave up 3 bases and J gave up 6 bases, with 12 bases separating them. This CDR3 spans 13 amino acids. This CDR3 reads CASSQVQGAEQYF. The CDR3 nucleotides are TGTGCCAGCAGCCAGGTACAGGGTGCCGAGCAGTACTTC.

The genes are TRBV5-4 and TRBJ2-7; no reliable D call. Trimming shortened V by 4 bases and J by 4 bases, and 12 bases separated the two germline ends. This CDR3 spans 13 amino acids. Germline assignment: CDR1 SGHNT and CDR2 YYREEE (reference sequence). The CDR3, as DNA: TGTGCCAGCAGCCAAGTGGGCCTATACGAGCAGTACTTC. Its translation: CASSQVGLYEQYF.

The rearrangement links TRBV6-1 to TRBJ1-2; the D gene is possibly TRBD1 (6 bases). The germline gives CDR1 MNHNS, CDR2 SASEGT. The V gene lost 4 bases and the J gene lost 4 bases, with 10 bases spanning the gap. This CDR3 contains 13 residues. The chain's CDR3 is CASSATGFYGYTF. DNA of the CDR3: TGTGCCAGCAGTGCCACAGGGTTCTATGGCTACACCTTC.

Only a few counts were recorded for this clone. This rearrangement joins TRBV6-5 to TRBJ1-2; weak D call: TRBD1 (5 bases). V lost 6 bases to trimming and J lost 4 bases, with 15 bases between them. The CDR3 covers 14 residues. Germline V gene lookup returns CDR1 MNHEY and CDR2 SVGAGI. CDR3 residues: CASSLGQEVYGYTF. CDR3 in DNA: TGTGCCAGCAGCCTCGGACAAGAAGTCTATGGCTACACCTTC.

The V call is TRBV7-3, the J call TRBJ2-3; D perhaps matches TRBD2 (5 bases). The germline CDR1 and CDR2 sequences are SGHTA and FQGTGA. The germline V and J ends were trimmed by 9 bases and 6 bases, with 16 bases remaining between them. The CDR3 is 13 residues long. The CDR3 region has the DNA TGTGCCAGTATGACGGGAATTACGGATACGCAGTATTTT. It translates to CASMTGITDTQYF.

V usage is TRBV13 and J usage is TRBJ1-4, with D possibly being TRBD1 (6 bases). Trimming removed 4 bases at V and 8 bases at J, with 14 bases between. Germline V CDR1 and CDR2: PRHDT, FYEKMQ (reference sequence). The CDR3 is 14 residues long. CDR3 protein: CASSSRGGVEKLFF. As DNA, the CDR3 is TGTGCCAGCAGCTCCCGCGGGGGCGTCGAAAAACTGTTTTTT. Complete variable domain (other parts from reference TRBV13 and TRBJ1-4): AAGVIQSPRHLIKEKRETATLKCYPIPRHDTVYWYQQGPGQDPQFLISFYEKMQSDKGSIPDRFSAQQFSDYHSELNMSSLELGDSALYFCASSSRGGVEKLFFGSGTQLSVL.

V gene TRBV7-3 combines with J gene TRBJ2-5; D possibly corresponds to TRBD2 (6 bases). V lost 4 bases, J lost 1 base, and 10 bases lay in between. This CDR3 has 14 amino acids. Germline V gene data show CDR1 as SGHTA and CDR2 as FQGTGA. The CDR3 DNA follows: TGTGCCAGCAGCTCCGCGGGGCCCCAAGAGACCCAGTACTTC. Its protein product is CASSSAGPQETQYF.

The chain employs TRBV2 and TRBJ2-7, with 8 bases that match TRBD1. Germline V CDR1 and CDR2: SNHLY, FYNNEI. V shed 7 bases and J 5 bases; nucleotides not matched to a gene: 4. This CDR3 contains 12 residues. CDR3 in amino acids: CASNQGANEQYF. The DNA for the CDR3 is TGTGCCAGCAACCAGGGGGCAAACGAGCAGTACTTC.

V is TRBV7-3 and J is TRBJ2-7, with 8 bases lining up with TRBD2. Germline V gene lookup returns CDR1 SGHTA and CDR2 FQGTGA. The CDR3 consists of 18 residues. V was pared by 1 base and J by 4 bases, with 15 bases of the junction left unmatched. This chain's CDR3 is CASSLKGPLRGGLYEQYF. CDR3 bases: TGTGCCAGCAGCTTAAAGGGACCCTTACGGGGGGGCCTTTACGAGCAGTACTTC.

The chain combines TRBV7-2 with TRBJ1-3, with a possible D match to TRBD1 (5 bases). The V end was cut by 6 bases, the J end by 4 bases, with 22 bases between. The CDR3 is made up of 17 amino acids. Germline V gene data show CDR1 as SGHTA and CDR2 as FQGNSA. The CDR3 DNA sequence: TGTGCCAGCAGTCGCTTTCCGCCGGGGGAAGGAGGAAACACCATATATTTT. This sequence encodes CASSRFPPGEGGNTIYF.

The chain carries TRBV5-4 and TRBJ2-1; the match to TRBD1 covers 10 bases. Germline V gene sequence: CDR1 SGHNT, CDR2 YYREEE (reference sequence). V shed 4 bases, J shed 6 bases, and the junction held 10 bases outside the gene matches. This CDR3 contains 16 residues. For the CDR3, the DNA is TGTGCCAGCAGCCCTCCCGGGACAGGGGCCCCCAATGAGCAGTTCTTC. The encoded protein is CASSPPGTGAPNEQFF.

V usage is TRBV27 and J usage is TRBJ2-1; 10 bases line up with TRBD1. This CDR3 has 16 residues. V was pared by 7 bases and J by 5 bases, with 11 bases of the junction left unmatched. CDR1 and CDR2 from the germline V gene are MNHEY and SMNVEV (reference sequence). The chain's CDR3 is CASKGQGDWGHNEQFF. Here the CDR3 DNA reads TGTGCCAGCAAAGGACAGGGGGATTGGGGCCACAATGAGCAGTTCTTC.

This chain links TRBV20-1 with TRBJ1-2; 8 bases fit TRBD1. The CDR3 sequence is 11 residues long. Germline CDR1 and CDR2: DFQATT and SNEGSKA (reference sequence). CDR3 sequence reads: CSAWTGKGYTF. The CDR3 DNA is TGCAGCGCTTGGACAGGGAAGGGCTACACCTTC.

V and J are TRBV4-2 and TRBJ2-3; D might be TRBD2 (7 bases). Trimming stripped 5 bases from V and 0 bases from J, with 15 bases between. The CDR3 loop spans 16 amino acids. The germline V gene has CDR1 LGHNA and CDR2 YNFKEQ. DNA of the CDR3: TGTGCCAGCAGCTTGTCGGGGGGCGGGAGCACAGATACGCAGTATTTT. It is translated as CASSLSGGGSTDTQYF.

CDR3 region: CASSVTGSREKLFF. The CDR3 DNA is TGTGCCAGCAGCGTGACAGGGAGTCGAGAAAAACTGTTTTTT. The chain joins TRBV7-9 to TRBJ1-4; 7 positions agree with TRBD1. Losses at the gene ends were 5 bases for V and 8 bases for J; bases not matched to a gene: 8. This CDR3 is 14 amino acids long. Germline lookup yields CDR1 SEHNR and CDR2 FQNEAQ (reference sequence). Together with reference TRBV7-9 and TRBJ1-4, the CDR3 gives the full variable domain: DTGVSQNPRHKITKRGQNVTFRCDPISEHNRLYWYRQTLGQGPEFLTYFQNEAQLEKSRLLSDRFSAERPKGSFSTLEIQRTEQGDSAMYLCASSVTGSREKLFFGSGTQLSVL.

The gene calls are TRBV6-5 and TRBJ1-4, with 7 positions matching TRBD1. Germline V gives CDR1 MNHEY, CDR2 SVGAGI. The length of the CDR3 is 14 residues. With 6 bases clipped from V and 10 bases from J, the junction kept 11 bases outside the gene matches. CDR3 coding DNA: TGTGCCAGCAGCCGCGACAGGGCCTTGGGAAAACTGTTTTTT. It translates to CASSRDRALGKLFF.

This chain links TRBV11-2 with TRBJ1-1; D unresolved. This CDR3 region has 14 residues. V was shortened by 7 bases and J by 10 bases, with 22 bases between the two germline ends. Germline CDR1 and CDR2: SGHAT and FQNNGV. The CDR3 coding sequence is TGTGCCAGCATCTTTCTCCGGGCTGAGGAGGGAGCTTTCTTT. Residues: CASIFLRAEEGAFF.

The CDR3 here is CASGLVKTAPRRDYYGYTF. The CDR3 DNA sequence: TGTGCTAGTGGTTTGGTAAAAACCGCACCGCGACGGGATTACTATGGCTACACCTTC. J is TRBJ1-2 and V is TRBV12-5, with D unclear. V lost 0 bases and J lost 3, with 23 bases in between. The germline V gene has CDR1 LGHNT and CDR2 FRNRAP. The CDR3 has 19 residues.

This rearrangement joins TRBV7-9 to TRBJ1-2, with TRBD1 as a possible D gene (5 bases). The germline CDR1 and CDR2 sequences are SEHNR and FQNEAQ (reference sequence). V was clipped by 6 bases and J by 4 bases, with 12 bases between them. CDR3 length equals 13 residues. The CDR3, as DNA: TGTGCCAGCAGGGGGGACGGGGGCTATGGCTACACCTTC. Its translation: CASRGDGGYGYTF. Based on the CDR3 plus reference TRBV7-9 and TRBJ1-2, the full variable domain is DTGVSQNPRHKITKRGQNVTFRCDPISEHNRLYWYRQTLGQGPEFLTYFQNEAQLEKSRLLSDRFSAERPKGSFSTLEIQRTEQGDSAMYLCASRGDGGYGYTFGSGTRLTVV.

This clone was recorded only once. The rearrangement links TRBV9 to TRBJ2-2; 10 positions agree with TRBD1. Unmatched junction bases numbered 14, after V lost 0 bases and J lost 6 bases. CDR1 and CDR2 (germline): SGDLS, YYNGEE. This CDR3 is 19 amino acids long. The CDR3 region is CASSVDRQGAFLMAGELFF. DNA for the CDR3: TGTGCCAGCAGCGTAGATCGACAGGGGGCCTTCCTTATGGCCGGGGAGCTGTTTTTT.

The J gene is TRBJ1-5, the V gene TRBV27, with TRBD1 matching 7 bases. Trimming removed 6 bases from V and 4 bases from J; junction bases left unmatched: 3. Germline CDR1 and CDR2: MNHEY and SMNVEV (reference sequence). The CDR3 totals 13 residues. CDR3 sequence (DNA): TGTGCCAGCAGGGGGACAGTAAATCAGCCCCAGCATTTT. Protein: CASRGTVNQPQHF.

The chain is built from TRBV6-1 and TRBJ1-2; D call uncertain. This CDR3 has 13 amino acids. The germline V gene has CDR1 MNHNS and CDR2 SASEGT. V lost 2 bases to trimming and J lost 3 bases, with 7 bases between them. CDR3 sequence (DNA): TGTGCCAGCAGTGAACAGCAGGACTATGGCTACACCTTC. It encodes CASSEQQDYGYTF.

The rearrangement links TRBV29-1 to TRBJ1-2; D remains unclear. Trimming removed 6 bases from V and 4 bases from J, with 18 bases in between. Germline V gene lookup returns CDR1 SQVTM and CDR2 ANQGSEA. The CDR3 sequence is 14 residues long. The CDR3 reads CSVPPVGVAYGYTF. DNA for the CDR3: TGCAGCGTACCCCCGGTCGGAGTAGCCTATGGCTACACCTTC. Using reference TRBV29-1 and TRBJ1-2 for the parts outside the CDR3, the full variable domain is SAVISQKPSRDICQRGTSLTIQCQVDSQVTMMFWYRQQPGQSLTLIATANQGSEATYESGFVIDKFPISRPNLTFSTLTVSNMSPEDSSIYLCSVPPVGVAYGYTFGSGTRLTVV.